What follows are 15 T cell receptor beta chains derived from one specimen sequenced in a study of Ad26.COV2.S vaccination and SARS-CoV-2 variants. Indicated treatment: 15 to 20 received Ad26.COV2.S at low or high dose, single or two shots; roughly five received placebo; per-sample allocation not given. Sampling took place 63 days after the first vaccine or placebo injection. Method: immunoSEQ multiplex PCR; TCRdb's copy keeps in-frame clones and lacks some. This sample has about 320,000 clones, with around 90% found just once. The specimen was peripheral blood, collected in a trial of Ad26.COV2.S vaccine versus placebo. These receptors all stem from a person aged 18-65 years who received the Ad26.COV2.S COVID-19 vaccine or a placebo.

In this sample, this clone turned up a few times. The chain recombines TRBV6-5 with TRBJ1-2, with unresolved D. This CDR3 has 11 residues. Looked up from germline, CDR1 is MNHEY and CDR2 is SVGAGI. Trimming cost V 11 bases and J 7 bases, with 14 bases left between them. Here the CDR3 reads CACGYYGGYTF. DNA of the CDR3: TGTGCCTGCGGGTACTATGGTGGCTACACCTTC.

A remark on this clone: Sequence at one end of the junction differs from germline and may be a read error. The chain employs TRBV3-1 (or the pseudogene TRBV3-2) and TRBJ2-7; D is ambiguous. CDR1 and CDR2 from the germline V gene are LGHDT and YNNKEL (reference sequence). The CDR3 sequence is 11 residues long. The CDR3 DNA reads as TGTGCCAGCAGCCAAGTGGACCAGACACATTTC. Translated: CASSQVDQTHF.

The gene calls are TRBV28 and TRBJ2-7, with D perhaps TRBD1 (5 bases). Between the trimmed V and J ends, which lost 4 bases and 4 bases, there was a span of 17 bases. CDR3 length: 15 residues. Germline lookup yields CDR1 MDHEN and CDR2 SYDVKM. CDR3 nucleotides: TGTGCCAGCAGTTCCAGAACGACAGCTCCATACGAGCAGTACGTC. This encodes CASSSRTTAPYEQYV.

The chain combines TRBV21-1 with TRBJ1-1. TRBV21-1 constitutes a pseudogene. The CDR3 loop spans 20 amino acids. CDR3 in amino acids: CASSKAPICLEDRVNTEAFF. The DNA of the CDR3 is TGTGCCAGCAGCAAAGCGCCAATATGCTTGGAGGACCGAGTGAACACTGAAGCTTTCTTT.

The V call is TRBV7-9, the J call TRBJ1-2, with 12 positions matching TRBD1. This CDR3 spans 16 amino acids. V shed 4 bases, J shed 8 bases, and the junction held 11 bases outside the gene matches. Germline V CDR1 and CDR2: SEHNR, FQNEAQ (reference sequence). CDR3 sequence (DNA): TGTGCCAGCAGCTCAACAACGGGGACAGGGGGCCGGGGCTACACCTTC. It codes for CASSSTTGTGGRGYTF.

The V call is TRBV4-1, the J call TRBJ1-2; D possibly corresponds to TRBD1 (5 bases). Between the trimmed V and J ends, which lost 1 base and 6 bases, there was a span of 15 bases. Germline CDR1 MGHRA, CDR2 YSYEKL. The CDR3 is 15 amino acids. CDR3 coding DNA: TGCGCCAGCAGCCAAGTCATGGGGTCAGGGAATGGCTACACCTTC. Translated: CASSQVMGSGNGYTF.

The chain is built from TRBV5-1 and TRBJ2-7; possibly TRBD2 for D (5 bases). Germline V gene lookup returns CDR1 SGHRS and CDR2 YFSETQ. V shed 0 bases and J shed 2 bases, with 12 bases lying between them. This CDR3 contains 15 residues. The CDR3 protein is CASSLVSGFTYEQYF. In DNA form, the CDR3 reads TGCGCCAGCAGCTTGGTATCGGGGTTCACCTACGAGCAGTACTTC.

The chain recombines TRBV7-2 with TRBJ2-3; the D is unclear. Germline V gene lookup returns CDR1 SGHTA and CDR2 FQGNSA. The length of the CDR3 is 12 residues. The V end was cut by 5 bases, the J end by 4 bases, with 7 bases between. CDR3 residues: CASSPGPDTQYF. The CDR3 DNA is TGTGCCAGCAGCCCCGGGCCAGATACGCAGTATTTT.

The rearrangement uses TRBV13 and TRBJ2-1, with 12 bases lining up with TRBD2. CDR3 length: 15 residues. Germline CDR1 is PRHDT and CDR2 is FYEKMQ (reference sequence). V gave up 4 bases and J gave up 9 bases; unmatched junction bases: 7. The chain's CDR3 is CASSSTSGSDREQFF. In DNA form, the CDR3 reads TGTGCCAGCAGCTCGACTAGCGGGAGTGACCGTGAGCAGTTCTTC.

V usage is TRBV10-3 and J usage is TRBJ1-1, with D tentatively TRBD1 (6 bases). CDR1 and CDR2 (germline): ENHRY, SYGVKD. V lost 0 bases and J lost 6, with 23 bases in between. The length of the CDR3 is 18 residues. The CDR3 here is CAISESPGVGEGMPEAFF. DNA for the CDR3: TGTGCCATCAGTGAGTCCCCAGGGGTAGGTGAAGGTATGCCTGAAGCTTTCTTT.

In DNA, the CDR3 is TGCGCCAGCAGCTTCACCTACGGGGGGCAAAAAAACATTCAGTACTTC. Translated, it gives CASSFTYGGQKNIQYF. J is TRBJ2-4 and V is TRBV5-1, with D possibly TRBD2 on 7 matching bases. Trimming shortened V by 2 bases and J by 4 bases, and 16 bases separated the two germline ends. The CDR3 totals 16 residues. Per the germline V gene, CDR1 is SGHRS and CDR2 is YFSETQ.

This chain joins TRBV5-1 and TRBJ2-1, with 9 bases fitting TRBD2. CDR1 is SGHRS, CDR2 YFSETQ, per germline. The CDR3 has 16 residues. With 0 bases clipped from V and 7 bases from J, the junction kept 8 bases outside the gene matches. CDR3 DNA: TGCGCCAGCAGCTTGGTGACTAGCGGTGATTGGAATGAGCAGTTCTTC. Its translation: CASSLVTSGDWNEQFF. The whole variable domain, remainder taken from reference TRBV5-1 and TRBJ2-1, is KAGVTQTPRYLIKTRGQQVTLSCSPISGHRSVSWYQQTPGQGLQFLFEYFSETQRNKGNFPGRFSGRQFSNSRSEMNVSTLELGDSALYLCASSLVTSGDWNEQFFGPGTRLTVL.

This chain links TRBV11-2 with TRBJ1-1, with D uncertain. Trimming left V 4 bases short and J 3 bases short, with 6 bases between. The CDR3 spans 12 residues. Germline loops: CDR1 SGHAT, CDR2 FQNNGV. The CDR3 loop reads CASSSFDTEAFF. The CDR3 DNA sequence: TGTGCCAGCAGCTCTTTTGACACTGAAGCTTTCTTT.

CDR3 loop: CASSLSPGATNEKLFF. CDR3 DNA: TGTGCCAGCAGCCTAAGCCCAGGGGCAACTAATGAAAAACTGTTTTTT. The rearrangement joins TRBV3-1 (or the pseudogene TRBV3-2) to TRBJ1-4, with D tentatively TRBD1 (6 bases). The CDR3 contains 16 residues. The V end was cut by 4 bases, the J end by 0 bases, with 12 bases between. Per the germline V gene, CDR1 is LGHDT and CDR2 is YNNKEL (reference sequence).

This clone was picked up one time. The rearrangement uses TRBV4-1 and TRBJ2-3, with TRBD2 identical over 10 bases. Germline loops: CDR1 MGHRA, CDR2 YSYEKL. V lost 2 bases and J lost 3; bases outside the gene matches: 5. The CDR3 has 16 amino acids. CDR3 protein: CASSQLAGVGTDTQYF. As DNA, the CDR3 is TGCGCCAGCAGCCAACTAGCGGGAGTGGGGACAGATACGCAGTATTTT.